This T cell receptor beta chain was found in a study of T cells in Graves' hyperthyroidism and ophthalmopathy (dated 2019 in TCRdb). Regarding the study in general: Peripheral blood samples were taken at initial diagnosis, before any treatment was given. The study also compared thyroid tissue and blood T-cell repertoires from roughly 6 Graves' hyperthyroidism patients. Whether ophthalmopathy could be predicted prospectively was tested in an independent validation cohort made up of some 20 hyperthyroidism patients plus 17 patients who later progressed to ophthalmopathy. To identify TCR V-J signatures that set the groups apart, the researchers used a discovery cohort of about a hundred patients, made up of some 41 with Graves' ophthalmopathy and 57 with stable Graves' hyperthyroidism. After blood sampling, hyperthyroidism patients were treated with methimazole at a starting dose of 30 mg daily, and ophthalmopathy patients were treated with high-dose intravenous methylprednisolone. The 90 to 100 discovery patients were randomly split 7:3 into training and test sets. The paper describes TCR Vbeta CDR3 sequencing of about 140 peripheral blood samples, made up of 43 ophthalmopathy patients, 70 to 75 hyperthyroidism patients and approximately 17 progressor patients. Points the paper makes about the study in general: Sample size was not statistically predetermined, and investigators were not blinded to group allocation. Most expanded thyroid clonotypes (frequency above 0.001) were also found in blood, which suggests that blood repertoires may mirror thyroid immune responses. In validation, progression to ophthalmopathy was predicted by the model with 70.59% sensitivity and about 72% specificity, a median of approximately 6.5 months before onset. In cross-validation, a model built on a 13 V-J signature told ophthalmopathy apart from stable hyperthyroidism with 85% to 90% sensitivity and around 81% specificity, and in testing the same model reached 80%/75%.

Trimming takes 5 bases from V and 6 bases from J, and the germline ends sit 10 bases apart. Including the terminal cysteine and phenylalanine, the CDR3 comprises 13 residues. Kept here is only the CDR3 DNA, which spans 39 bases and is read in frame from base 1. From a lookup of the germline V gene, CDR1 and CDR2 are SGHTA and FQGTGA. This clonotype was recorded many times. No antigen is known for it. Nothing much larger sits one base from this clone, and base qualities are not available. TCR beta CDR3 regions were amplified from RNA transcripts. The first round of RT-PCR for the TCR CDR3 was performed with the HTBI primer set and the Qiagen OneStep RT-PCR kit. Libraries were constructed in a second round of multiplex PCR, after which size selection and purification were carried out. Libraries were sequenced paired-end with 100 bp reads on an Illumina HiSeq2000. Turning to the authors' computational methods: SOAPnuke was used to process the raw data, throwing out any read that contained adapters or uncalled bases, had a mean Phred below 15, or lacked an exact constant-primer or identifier match. COPE v1.2.5 was used to merge high-quality paired reads, and clonotypes were defined as unique nucleotide sequences. MiTCR v1.1 was used to align the clonotypes against IMGT TRBV, TRBD and TRBJ reference segments. The analysis was restricted to V-J combinations with a frequency above 0.0001, which together covered 98% to 99.2% of the repertoires. The TCS score was defined as the ratio of F50 (clonal expansion) to E x V (chaos), calculated using BLOSUM62-based TCRdist between CDR3 peptides within each V-J. Welch's t-statistics and random forest reduced around 520 V-J features to some 14, which were used in a naive Bayes classifier (R e1071). TCRdb ran its own pipeline on the public reads, namely fastp trimming at Q25 and MiXCR clone calling, and kept in-frame beta chains. Rows are unified per CDR3 protein, each entry keeping the most common DNA and genes. Here the V and J calls rest on TCRdb's processing, not on the authors' analysis. For this sample the table gives hundreds of thousands of distinct CDR3 sequences, of which approximately 13% were detected only once. The top ten clonotypes cover roughly 5.7% of the sample.

Hyperthyroidism patients were aged 18 to 65 years and newly diagnosed, with disease duration of less than 2 months. Exclusion was applied to patients with uncontrolled infections, other autoimmune diseases, pregnancy or lactation. Diagnoses were established on the basis of clinical symptoms, serum thyroxine and TRAb, thyroid ultrasound, and orbital computed tomography. For progressor patients, blood was drawn at the first diagnosis of hyperthyroidism, before any ophthalmopathy symptoms had appeared. PBMCs were isolated from 8 to 10 ml of fresh peripheral blood by Ficoll-Paque density gradient centrifugation. Progressor patients were first diagnosed with Graves' hyperthyroidism and then developed ophthalmopathy during follow-up. Total RNA was extracted with Trizol reagent, and quality was checked on an Agilent 2100 Bioanalyzer.

The sequence derives from a woman in her 30s with Graves' hyperthyroidism that later progressed to Graves' ophthalmopathy. Sequencing was done on a sample of blood. The chain links TRBV7-3 with TRBJ2-2, with the D segment identity uncertain. Here is the DNA: TGTGCCAGCAGCCCCCCCGACGCCGGGGAGCTGTTTTTT. Its protein product is CASSPPDAGELFF.